The sequence of this TCR beta chain was determined in a study of somatic mutations in cytotoxic T cells in rheumatoid arthritis. Study-level results: For about an eighth of the 65 patients, a single CD8+ clone accounted for more than 20% of CD8+ cells. Among rheumatoid arthritis patients, TRBV07 appeared slightly underrepresented, and this finding was left without any adjustment for multiple comparisons. Age-matched healthy controls and rheumatoid arthritis patients had CD8+ T-cell clonality that did not differ significantly.

Notes on this clone: Antigen: not known.

Authors' analysis steps: Concordance between patient CD8+ clones exceeding 1% and published virus-specific TCRB sequences was infrequent. The protocol was immunoSEQ multiplex PCR, while the TCRdb copy is restricted to in-frame clones and leaves out a portion. V and J calls and clone size are as listed in that table; D and trimming were resolved from the DNA. Of approximately 4,800 clones listed, 78% are singletons. The germline V gene encodes CDR1 SGHVS and CDR2 FNYEAQ. After removal of 2 bases from V and 6 bases from J, the junction contained 6 bases not matched to a gene. The CDR3 consists of 16 residues.

The sample in question was CD8+ T cells sorted from blood, obtained at a follow-up visit. The chain recombines TRBV7-6 with TRBJ2-7; 14 positions agree with TRBD2. This clonotype was obtained from a man between 40 and 49 years old with rheumatoid arthritis. The CDR3 reads CASSLRLAGGRAEQYF. The CDR3 DNA reads as TGTGCCAGCAGCTTAAGACTAGCGGGAGGGCGTGCCGAGCAGTACTTC.